The 29 T cell receptor beta chains listed next were all sequenced from one sample in a study of CXCR3-negative and CXCR3-positive naive CD8 T cells. Researchers prepared the TRB cDNA libraries using 5' RACE with UMI labels. From its re-call of the 5' RACE reads, TCRdb lists each CDR3 protein once, without DNA. In total, the table holds approximately 52,000 distinct CDR3 sequences. The sample comprised memory CD8+ T cells from blood. Receptors were obtained from a human donor in good health. Some clones in this sample may be carry-over from other donors' samples.

The V call is TRBV6-5, the J call TRBJ2-3; TCRdb reports TRBD1, a call that lacks DNA to check it against. This CDR3 contains 15 residues. Germline values: CDR1 MNHEY, CDR2 SVGAGI. CDR3 residues: CASSYTGGATDTQYF.

The chain uses TRBV29-1 and TRBJ1-1; TCRdb names TRBD1, which stays unverified in the absence of DNA. Germline V CDR1 and CDR2: SQVTM, ANQGSEA. The CDR3 contains 13 residues. This chain's CDR3 is CSVSRDLNTEAFF. The variable domain in full, completed from reference TRBV29-1 and TRBJ1-1, reads SAVISQKPSRDICQRGTSLTIQCQVDSQVTMMFWYRQQPGQSLTLIATANQGSEATYESGFVIDKFPISRPNLTFSTLTVSNMSPEDSSIYLCSVSRDLNTEAFFGQGTRLTVV.

The CDR3 sequence is CASSLGGGGGYEQYF. The chain carries TRBV7-2 and TRBJ2-7; without DNA, the TCRdb call of TRBD1 cannot be checked. Per the germline V gene, CDR1 is SGHTA and CDR2 is FQGNSA. This CDR3 has 15 amino acids.

The V and J genes are TRBV6-6 and TRBJ2-2; without DNA, the TCRdb call of TRBD1 cannot be checked. Germline-derived CDR1 and CDR2 are MNHNY and SVGAGI (reference sequence). This CDR3 comprises 17 residues. The CDR3 here is CASSYPPDRGFSGELFF.

The rearrangement uses TRBV2 and TRBJ2-1; TCRdb's D gene call, TRBD2, goes unchecked for lack of DNA. The CDR3 contains 14 residues. Per the germline V gene, CDR1 is SNHLY and CDR2 is FYNNEI. This CDR3 is CASSPSTTYNEQFF.

The chain carries TRBV7-8 and TRBJ2-2. The germline CDR1 and CDR2 sequences are SGHVS and FQNEAQ. This CDR3 has 13 residues. CDR3 region: CASSLSYTGELFF.

V is TRBV19 and J is TRBJ2-1; the D gene TCRdb calls, TRBD1, cannot be checked with no DNA. CDR3 length equals 14 residues. CDR1 and CDR2 from the germline V gene are LNHDA and SQIVND (reference sequence). The CDR3 here is CASSMGTGGWEQFF.

The gene calls are TRBV20-1 and TRBJ2-2; absent DNA, TCRdb's TRBD1 call cannot be checked. This CDR3 is built from 12 residues. Germline values: CDR1 DFQATT, CDR2 SNEGSKA (reference sequence). CDR3: CSATGEPGELFF.

The chain's CDR3 is CATSRGQGSNQPQHF. The rearrangement uses TRBV15 and TRBJ1-5; as DNA is missing, the TRBD1 call by TCRdb cannot be tested. This CDR3 has 15 residues. CDR1 is LNHNV, CDR2 YYDKDF, per germline (reference sequence).

This chain connects TRBV12-3 or TRBV12-4 to TRBJ2-3; there is no DNA to check the TCRdb D call of TRBD1. The CDR3 totals 15 residues. CDR3 region: CASSGQDTITDTQYF.

This rearrangement joins TRBV7-9 to TRBJ2-7; without DNA, the TCRdb call of TRBD1 cannot be checked. Germline CDR1 and CDR2: SEHNR and FQNEAQ (reference sequence). This CDR3 spans 17 amino acids. The chain's CDR3 is CASSSTGEGTAYYEQYF.

The chain couples TRBV6-6 to TRBJ1-2. The CDR3 has 16 residues. In germline, CDR1 is MNHNY, CDR2 SVGAGI (reference sequence). The CDR3 spells CASSYSLGGANYGYTF.

The chain carries TRBV30 and TRBJ2-7; absent DNA, TCRdb's TRBD1 call cannot be checked. CDR1 and CDR2 from the germline V gene are GTSNPN and SVGIG (reference sequence). CDR3 length: 14 residues. The CDR3 spells CAWSTGTGGVEQYF.

The gene calls are TRBV28 and TRBJ2-2; TCRdb calls TRBD1, which cannot be checked without DNA. The germline CDR1 and CDR2 sequences are MDHEN and SYDVKM. The CDR3 extends over 14 amino acids. CDR3 in amino acids: CASILSGGEGLLFF.

The chain combines TRBV28 with TRBJ1-5; TCRdb picks TRBD1, but there is no DNA to check that call. This CDR3 contains 15 residues. Per the germline V gene, CDR1 is MDHEN and CDR2 is SYDVKM. The CDR3 reads CASRPQGGSNQPQHF.

The CDR3 is CASSSQYSNQPQHF. This chain joins TRBV28 and TRBJ1-5. The CDR3 sequence is 14 residues long. Germline CDR1 is MDHEN and CDR2 is SYDVKM.

J is TRBJ1-1 and V is TRBV28. Germline assignment: CDR1 MDHEN and CDR2 SYDVKM. This CDR3 has 15 residues. CDR3 protein: CASSFSVGANTEAFF.

The gene calls are TRBV6-2 or TRBV6-3 and TRBJ2-3; TCRdb's D gene call, TRBD2, goes unchecked for lack of DNA. CDR3 length: 15 residues. Germline V gene lookup returns CDR1 MNHEY and CDR2 SVGEGT. This CDR3 reads CASRNSGRATDTQYF.

The V call is TRBV7-3, the J call TRBJ2-1; TCRdb proposes TRBD1, but this gene call is untestable without DNA. Germline V lookup: CDR1 SGHTA, CDR2 FQGTGA. This CDR3 has 14 residues. The CDR3 region is CASSPWDSDNEQFF.

The chain's CDR3 is CSVVGGQVSSYEQYF. The rearrangement links TRBV29-1 to TRBJ2-7; absent DNA, TCRdb's TRBD1 call cannot be checked. Germline CDR1 SQVTM, CDR2 ANQGSEA. This CDR3 has 15 residues.

The gene calls are TRBV4-3 and TRBJ2-2. The CDR3 loop spans 13 amino acids. Germline V gene data show CDR1 as LGHNA and CDR2 as YSLEER. The CDR3 loop is CASSWQNTGELFF.

The chain couples TRBV3-1 to TRBJ1-5. The germline CDR1 and CDR2 sequences are LGHDT and YNNKEL (reference sequence). This CDR3 has 15 residues. CDR3: CASSQGLGGMGPQHF.

J is TRBJ2-2 and V is TRBV2; TCRdb outputs TRBD1, but without DNA this stays unchecked. This CDR3 contains 18 residues. Looked up from germline, CDR1 is SNHLY and CDR2 is FYNNEI. The CDR3 protein is CASRTRDSYDTNTGELFF.

The chain joins TRBV29-1 to TRBJ2-7. There are 11 residues in the CDR3. Germline values: CDR1 SQVTM, CDR2 ANQGSEA. The CDR3 region is CSVREHYEQYF.

CDR3 amino acids: CASSKDGGEKLFF. V gene TRBV7-7 combines with J gene TRBJ1-4. This CDR3 has 13 amino acids. Germline CDR1 SSHAT, CDR2 FNYEAQ (reference sequence).

The chain is built from TRBV7-8 and TRBJ1-1; the TCRdb D gene call, TRBD1, has no DNA to confirm it. The CDR3 totals 15 residues. Germline V gene data show CDR1 as SGHVS and CDR2 as FQNEAQ. CDR3 in amino acids: CASSLAGGLHTEAFF.

The V gene is TRBV20-1, the J gene TRBJ2-7; TCRdb indicates TRBD2, and absent DNA this call remains unverified. The CDR3 contains 14 residues. Germline V gene data show CDR1 as DFQATT and CDR2 as SNEGSKA (reference sequence). The CDR3 loop is CSARDPRADYEPYF.

The chain couples TRBV28 to TRBJ2-5. The V gene's germline CDR1 is MDHEN and CDR2 SYDVKM. This CDR3 is built from 15 residues. CDR3 in amino acids: CSSIDGGGYQETQYF.

This chain uses TRBV28 with TRBJ2-1; checking the TCRdb D call of TRBD2 is not possible without DNA. CDR3 length: 16 residues. In germline, CDR1 is MDHEN, CDR2 SYDVKM. The CDR3 is CASSSFRTSRHNEQFF.